The sequence of this T cell receptor (beta chain) was determined in a study of T cell responses to AZD1222 COVID-19 vaccine. Concerning this clone: Its cognate antigen is unknown.

Germline CDR1 is LGHNT and CDR2 is FRNRAP. This CDR3 is 14 amino acids long. V was shortened by 6 bases and J by 4 bases, with 15 bases between the two germline ends. Findings and limits, study-wide: Spike-specific TCR breadth and depth both grew after two AZD1222 doses.

Generated by immunoSEQ multiplex PCR, the TCRdb table keeps only in-frame clones and is missing some. The profile covers some 100,000 clones, with about 89% appearing a single time and over 15% taken by the ten largest. This clonotype was sampled from an adult in good health. The chain couples TRBV12-5 to TRBJ1-1, with D hard to call. The source material was peripheral blood, sampled on day 0 of AZD1222 vaccination. CDR3 DNA sequence: TGTGCTAGTGGACATAGCTTAAAAGGCACTGAAGCTTTCTTT. Protein product: CASGHSLKGTEAFF.